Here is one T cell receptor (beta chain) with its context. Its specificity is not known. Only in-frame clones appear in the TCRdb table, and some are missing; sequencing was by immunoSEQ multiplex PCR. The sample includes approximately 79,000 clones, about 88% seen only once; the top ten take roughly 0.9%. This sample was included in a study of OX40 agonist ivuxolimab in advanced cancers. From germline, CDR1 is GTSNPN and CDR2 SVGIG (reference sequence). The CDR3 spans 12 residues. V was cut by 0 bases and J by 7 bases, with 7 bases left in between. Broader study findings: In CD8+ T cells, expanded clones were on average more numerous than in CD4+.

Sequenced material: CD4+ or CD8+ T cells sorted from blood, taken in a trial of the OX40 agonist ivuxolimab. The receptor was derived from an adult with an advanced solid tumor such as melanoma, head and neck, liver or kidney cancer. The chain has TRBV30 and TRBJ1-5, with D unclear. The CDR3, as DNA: TGTGCCTGGAGTGTACTGGGGCAGCCCCAGCATTTT. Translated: CAWSVLGQPQHF.